This entry describes one T cell receptor (beta chain). Its cognate antigen is unknown. The data are from a study of T cell responses to AZD1222 COVID-19 vaccine. Produced via immunoSEQ multiplex PCR; TCRdb's table is partial and in-frame only. The repertoire holds some 99,000 clones, around nine tenths seen once, with 17% in the top ten. Findings of the study overall: Spike-specific TCR breadth and depth were elevated following two AZD1222 doses. Baseline seropositivity characterized only six AZD1222 recipients. Targeting of unmutated variant regions was reportedly seen in nearly half of spike-specific TCRs. Donors skewed white British and female; clonal diversity was possibly underestimated.

Germline CDR1 LGHNA, CDR2 YNFKEQ. The CDR3 loop spans 15 amino acids. V lost 0 bases, J lost 2 bases, and 8 bases lay in between. The V call is TRBV4-2, the J call TRBJ1-5; D is unresolved. This TCR derives from an adult in good health. The sample was peripheral blood, taken on day 0 of AZD1222 vaccination. CDR3 coding DNA: TGTGCCAGCAGCCAAGATGCCCTTGGCAATCAGCCCCAGCATTTT. Translation: CASSQDALGNQPQHF.